These 25 T cell receptor beta chains were all obtained from the same sample, sequenced in a study of chemoradiotherapy in HPV16-positive cancers. Profiling relied on immunoSEQ multiplex PCR, and the TCRdb table lists in-frame clones only, not all of them. The profile shows around 13,000 clones, 75% to 90% of them singletons. Sequences were derived from blood, sampled from a patient who underwent chemoradiotherapy. Every receptor here comes from a human donor with HPV-associated anogenital cancer.

The chain recombines TRBV7-9 with TRBJ1-2; a weak D match, TRBD1 (5 bases). Germline-derived CDR1 and CDR2 are SEHNR and FQNEAQ (reference sequence). Trimming stripped 5 bases from V and 4 bases from J, with 14 bases between. The CDR3 runs 14 residues. The CDR3 protein is CASSPRRGSYGYTF. CDR3 DNA sequence: TGTGCCAGCAGCCCTAGAAGGGGTAGCTATGGCTACACCTTC. Drawing the rest from reference TRBV7-9 and TRBJ1-2, the complete variable domain is DTGVSQNPRHKITKRGQNVTFRCDPISEHNRLYWYRQTLGQGPEFLTYFQNEAQLEKSRLLSDRFSAERPKGSFSTLEIQRTEQGDSAMYLCASSPRRGSYGYTFGSGTRLTVV.

The rearrangement links TRBV15 to TRBJ2-3; D perhaps matches TRBD1 (6 bases). The CDR3 totals 14 residues. Per germline, CDR1 LNHNV and CDR2 YYDKDF (reference sequence). With 5 bases removed from V and 4 bases from J, the gap between germline ends came to 13 bases. This chain's CDR3 is CATSGGPEADTQYF. CDR3 in DNA: TGTGCCACCAGCGGGGGCCCGGAGGCAGATACGCAGTATTTT.

This sequence joins TRBV7-2 and TRBJ1-2; a possible D gene is TRBD1 (5 bases). Trimming pared 8 bases from V and 8 bases from J, leaving 27 bases between. Germline V gives CDR1 SGHTA, CDR2 FQGNSA. The CDR3 is 16 residues long. The CDR3, as DNA: TGTGCCAGCCGAAGAGTGGGGCCCAAAGGGGCGGGCGGCTACACCTTC. Translation gives CASRRVGPKGAGGYTF.

The chain combines TRBV4-1 with TRBJ1-2; D is unresolved. The CDR3 loop spans 12 amino acids. Germline V gene data show CDR1 as MGHRA and CDR2 as YSYEKL. Trimming shortened V by 6 bases and J by 5 bases, and 10 bases separated the two germline ends. For the CDR3, the DNA is TGCGCCAGCAGAAGCGCCATTTATGGCTACACCTTC. It is translated as CASRSAIYGYTF.

The J gene is TRBJ2-1, the V gene TRBV6-5, with 8 bases that match TRBD1. The V and J ends lost 2 bases and 7 bases, in that order; junction bases with no gene match: 7. The germline V gene has CDR1 MNHEY and CDR2 SVGAGI. CDR3 length equals 15 residues. The CDR3, as DNA: TGTGCCAGCAGTTACGGGACAGGTCCTCCTAATGAGCAGTTCTTC. The encoded protein is CASSYGTGPPNEQFF.

V and J are TRBV11-3 and TRBJ2-1; possible D gene TRBD2, 6 bases. CDR3 size: 14 residues. Trimming removed 2 bases at V and 5 bases at J, with 10 bases between. CDR1 is SGHNT, CDR2 YENEEA, per germline. CDR3 nucleotide sequence: TGTGCCAGCAGCTTATGGGGAGGCCACAATGAGCAGTTCTTC. Residues: CASSLWGGHNEQFF. The variable domain in full, completed from reference TRBV11-3 and TRBJ2-1, reads EAGVVQSPRYKIIEKKQPVAFWCNPISGHNTLYWYLQNLGQGPELLIRYENEEAVDDSQLPKDRFSAERLKGVDSTLKIQPAELGDSAVYLCASSLWGGHNEQFFGPGTRLTVL.

The chain combines TRBV6-1 with TRBJ1-5, with D possibly TRBD1 on 5 matching bases. The CDR3 extends over 16 amino acids. V dropped 2 bases and J dropped 2 bases, with 13 bases sitting between them. Germline lookup yields CDR1 MNHNS and CDR2 SASEGT. The CDR3 DNA reads as TGTGCCAGCAGTGAACTGGGGGGATTTGGCAATCAGCCCCAGCATTTT. Its translation: CASSELGGFGNQPQHF.

The J gene is TRBJ2-1, the V gene TRBV2; the D gene is possibly TRBD2 (5 bases). Looked up from germline, CDR1 is SNHLY and CDR2 is FYNNEI. The V and J ends lost 5 bases and 8 bases respectively, with 13 bases between them. The CDR3 runs to 13 residues. CDR3 region: CASSLGRVDEQFF. The CDR3 nucleotides are TGTGCCAGCAGTCTCGGGCGGGTCGATGAGCAGTTCTTC. The full variable domain, in which reference TRBV2 and TRBJ2-1 provide the parts outside the CDR3, is EPEVTQTPSHQVTQMGQEVILRCVPISNHLYFYWYRQILGQKVEFLVSFYNNEISEKSEIFDDQFSVERPDGSNFTLKIRSTKLEDSAMYFCASSLGRVDEQFFGPGTRLTVL.

CDR3 coding DNA: TGTGCCAGCTCACCCGGAGAGGAGCAGTACTTC. Translating gives CASSPGEEQYF. This chain joins TRBV18 and TRBJ2-7, with D hard to call. The V end lost 3 bases, the J end lost 7 bases, and 7 bases lay between the germline ends. This CDR3 comprises 11 residues. The V gene's germline CDR1 is KGHSH and CDR2 LQKENI.

V is TRBV11-2 and J is TRBJ2-7; 11 bases map to TRBD1. With V trimmed by 8 bases and J by 2 bases, 11 bases remained unmatched. Germline assignment: CDR1 SGHAT and CDR2 FQNNGV. The CDR3 sequence is 16 residues long. The CDR3 spells CASHAPGTGGTYEQYF. The CDR3 DNA follows: TGTGCCAGCCATGCACCTGGGACAGGGGGTACCTACGAGCAGTACTTC.

A remark on this clone: Relative to the germline gene, one junction end is altered; a read error may explain this. The chain recombines TRBV4-2 with TRBJ2-3, with a tentative D call TRBD2 (6 bases). CDR1 and CDR2 from the germline V gene are LGHNA and YNFKEQ. The CDR3 has 12 residues. CDR3 amino acids: CASSRNYGSPAF. Here the CDR3 DNA reads TGTGCCAGCAGCCGCAACTACGGGAGTCCCGCTTTT.

The V call is TRBV19, the J call TRBJ2-2; 7 bases agree with TRBD1. The CDR3 is made up of 14 amino acids. V lost 9 bases, J lost 4 bases, and 8 bases stayed unmatched. The germline V gene has CDR1 LNHDA and CDR2 SQIVND (reference sequence). The CDR3 nucleotides read TGTGCCAGCTATGACAGGGCGATCACCGGGGAGCTGTTTTTT. Protein: CASYDRAITGELFF.

The chain recombines TRBV19 with TRBJ2-3; D may match TRBD1 or TRBD2 (5 bases each). The CDR3 is 14 residues long. Between the trimmed V and J ends, which lost 7 bases and 0 bases, there was a span of 11 bases. Germline-derived CDR1 and CDR2 are LNHDA and SQIVND (reference sequence). The CDR3 sequence is CASTVGPSTDTQYF. CDR3 sequence (DNA): TGTGCCAGTACAGTGGGACCTAGCACAGATACGCAGTATTTT.

The rearrangement joins TRBV6-6 to TRBJ2-3; D perhaps matches TRBD2 (6 bases). The germline gives CDR1 MNHNY, CDR2 SVGAGI (reference sequence). Trimming shortened V by 6 bases and J by 0 bases, and 13 bases separated the two germline ends. The CDR3 is made up of 15 amino acids. The CDR3 spells CASSHSGTSTDTQYF. CDR3 bases: TGTGCCAGCAGCCATAGCGGCACTAGCACAGATACGCAGTATTTT.

This chain connects TRBV7-9 to TRBJ1-6; D might be TRBD1 (5 bases). V lost 0 bases and J 10 bases, leaving 13 bases between the germline ends. Germline lookup yields CDR1 SEHNR and CDR2 FQNEAQ (reference sequence). The CDR3 is 15 residues long. CDR3 region: CASSLAGRVGSPLHF. DNA for the CDR3: TGTGCCAGCAGCTTAGCAGGCAGGGTTGGCTCACCCCTCCACTTT.

The chain carries TRBV6-4 and TRBJ2-1, with TRBD2 identical over 8 bases. Per germline, CDR1 MRHNA and CDR2 SNTAGT. J lost 6 bases, V lost 0 bases, and 7 bases had no gene match. The CDR3 is 16 amino acids. For the CDR3, the DNA is TGTGCCAGCAGTGACTCGGCCAGCGGGGGCCCCAATGAGCAGTTCTTC. Protein sequence: CASSDSASGGPNEQFF.

The chain joins TRBV6-6 to TRBJ2-3; 7 nucleotides line up with TRBD2. With 8 bases clipped from V and 2 bases from J, the junction kept 7 bases outside the gene matches. The CDR3 sequence is 14 residues long. Germline CDR1 reads MNHNY; CDR2 reads SVGAGI (reference sequence). The CDR3 nucleotides read TGTGCCAGCGGGCGGGAGAGATACACAGATACGCAGTATTTT. Its translation: CASGRERYTDTQYF.

The chain combines TRBV7-3 with TRBJ2-1, with 8 bases aligning to TRBD1. Germline CDR1 is SGHTA and CDR2 is FQGTGA. This CDR3 spans 15 amino acids. Trimming cost V 5 bases and J 12 bases; bases outside gene matches: 15. CDR3 sequence: CASSPQGALQVGQFF. CDR3 nucleotide sequence: TGTGCCAGCAGCCCGCAGGGGGCCCTACAGGTGGGGCAGTTCTTC.

V is TRBV13 and J is TRBJ2-1; TRBD2 matches at 7 bases. CDR1 is PRHDT and CDR2 is FYEKMQ in the germline V gene (reference sequence). This CDR3 comprises 17 residues. V lost 5 bases, J lost 7 bases, and 17 bases stayed unmatched. The CDR3 loop reads CASSPTGLGWILNEQFF. The CDR3 nucleotides are TGTGCCAGCAGCCCCACAGGACTAGGATGGATCTTAAATGAGCAGTTCTTC.

The gene calls are TRBV6-6 and TRBJ1-2; TRBD1 matches 8 bases. Unmatched junction bases numbered 7, after V lost 5 bases and J lost 5 bases. The CDR3 sequence is 14 residues long. Germline lookup yields CDR1 MNHNY and CDR2 SVGAGI (reference sequence). The CDR3 sequence is CASSVSTGGYGYTF. Written as DNA, the CDR3 is TGTGCCAGCAGTGTCAGCACAGGGGGTTATGGCTACACCTTC.

CDR3 in amino acids: CASTGGIGDTQYF. CDR3 sequence (DNA): TGTGCCAGCACCGGGGGGATAGGAGATACGCAGTATTTT. The V gene is TRBV2, the J gene TRBJ2-3; 7 positions agree with TRBD2. CDR3 length: 13 residues. Germline trimming cut 7 bases from V and 5 bases from J; bases unmatched to any gene: 6. Germline V CDR1 and CDR2: SNHLY, FYNNEI.

CDR3: CASSFKIGELFF. The CDR3 DNA reads as TGTGCCAGCAGCTTTAAGATCGGGGAGCTGTTTTTT. The V gene is TRBV12-1, the J gene TRBJ2-2. TRBV12-1 counts as a pseudogene. The CDR3 is 12 amino acids.

The J gene is TRBJ1-1, the V gene TRBV27; 9 bases map to TRBD1. The CDR3 is 14 residues long. In germline, CDR1 is MNHEY, CDR2 SMNVEV (reference sequence). J was trimmed by 1 base and V by 4 bases; bases with no gene match: 1. The CDR3 DNA follows: TGTGCCAGCAGTTGGGGACAGGGGAACACTGAAGCTTTCTTT. Translating gives CASSWGQGNTEAFF.

This chain links TRBV27 with TRBJ2-2; D is unclear. Germline CDR1 reads MNHEY; CDR2 reads SMNVEV (reference sequence). This CDR3 region has 14 residues. The V end lost 7 bases, the J end lost 1 base, and 10 bases lay between the germline ends. As DNA, the CDR3 is TGTGCCAGCAAACCTACATGGAACACCGGGGAGCTGTTTTTT. Translating gives CASKPTWNTGELFF.

This sequence joins TRBV19 and TRBJ2-1, with a weak D call TRBD2 (6 bases). In germline, CDR1 is LNHDA, CDR2 SQIVND (reference sequence). V was clipped by 3 bases and J by 6 bases, with 9 bases between them. The CDR3 is 13 amino acids. CDR3 DNA sequence: TGTGCCAGTAGTATCCTGACTAGCAATGAGCAGTTCTTC. It is translated as CASSILTSNEQFF.